These 5 T cell receptor beta chains were sequenced from one sample in a study of CD8 T cells in ankylosing spondylitis. What these receptors recognize is not known. Overall study results and limits: Characteristic, it appeared, of ankylosing spondylitis blood was a TCR beta motif of eight or nine highly homologous variants.

MiXCR was run by TCRdb on the 5' RACE reads, yielding one entry per CDR3 protein. The sample carries fewer than 750,000 distinct CDR3 sequences, 19% recorded once. Source material: blood, either unsorted or a sorted T cell fraction (not recorded which). The receptors were gathered from a male donor with ankylosing spondylitis.

The chain is built from TRBV7-9 and TRBJ2-5; TRBD1 matches at 9 bases. V was pared by 5 bases and J by 3 bases, with 10 bases of the junction left unmatched. Germline CDR1 reads SEHNR; CDR2 reads FQNEAQ (reference sequence). The CDR3 length is 16 residues. CDR3: CASSPWTGAREETQYF. The DNA for the CDR3 is TGTGCCAGCAGCCCCTGGACAGGGGCGAGGGAAGAGACCCAGTACTTC.

The J gene is TRBJ2-2, the V gene TRBV12-3 or TRBV12-4; D might be TRBD1 or TRBD2, each matching 5 bases. CDR3 length: 14 residues. V dropped 1 base and J dropped 6 bases, with 9 bases sitting between them. CDR3 DNA: TGTGCCAGCAGTTTAGTATTGGGGGCCGGGGAGCTGTTTTTT. Translating it yields CASSLVLGAGELFF.

This clonotype was seen only a few times. DNA for the CDR3: TGTGCCAGCTCACTACCAGGGGGCCATCAGCCCCAGCATTTT. As protein: CASSLPGGHQPQHF. V gene TRBV18 combines with J gene TRBJ1-5; 8 bases agree with TRBD1. J gave up 5 bases and V 4 bases, and 4 bases lay outside the gene matches. The germline gives CDR1 KGHSH, CDR2 LQKENI. There are 14 residues in the CDR3.

This clonotype was counted many times. The CDR3 nucleotides read TGTGCCAGCAGTTTATTTAGAGACTCCTACGAGCAGTACTTC. This encodes CASSLFRDSYEQYF. The chain employs TRBV12-3 or TRBV12-4 and TRBJ2-7; D remains unclear. Trimming took 2 bases from V and 0 from J, leaving 8 bases between them. This CDR3 has 14 amino acids.

This clonotype was seen only a few times. The chain carries TRBV18 and TRBJ1-2, with a weak D call TRBD1 (5 bases). The CDR3 totals 16 residues. The germline CDR1 and CDR2 sequences are KGHSH and LQKENI. With 1 base removed from V and 1 base from J, the gap between germline ends came to 13 bases. CDR3 sequence reads: CASSPQRQQYNYGYTF. The DNA for the CDR3 is TGTGCCAGCTCACCACAACGACAGCAGTATAACTATGGCTACACCTTC.